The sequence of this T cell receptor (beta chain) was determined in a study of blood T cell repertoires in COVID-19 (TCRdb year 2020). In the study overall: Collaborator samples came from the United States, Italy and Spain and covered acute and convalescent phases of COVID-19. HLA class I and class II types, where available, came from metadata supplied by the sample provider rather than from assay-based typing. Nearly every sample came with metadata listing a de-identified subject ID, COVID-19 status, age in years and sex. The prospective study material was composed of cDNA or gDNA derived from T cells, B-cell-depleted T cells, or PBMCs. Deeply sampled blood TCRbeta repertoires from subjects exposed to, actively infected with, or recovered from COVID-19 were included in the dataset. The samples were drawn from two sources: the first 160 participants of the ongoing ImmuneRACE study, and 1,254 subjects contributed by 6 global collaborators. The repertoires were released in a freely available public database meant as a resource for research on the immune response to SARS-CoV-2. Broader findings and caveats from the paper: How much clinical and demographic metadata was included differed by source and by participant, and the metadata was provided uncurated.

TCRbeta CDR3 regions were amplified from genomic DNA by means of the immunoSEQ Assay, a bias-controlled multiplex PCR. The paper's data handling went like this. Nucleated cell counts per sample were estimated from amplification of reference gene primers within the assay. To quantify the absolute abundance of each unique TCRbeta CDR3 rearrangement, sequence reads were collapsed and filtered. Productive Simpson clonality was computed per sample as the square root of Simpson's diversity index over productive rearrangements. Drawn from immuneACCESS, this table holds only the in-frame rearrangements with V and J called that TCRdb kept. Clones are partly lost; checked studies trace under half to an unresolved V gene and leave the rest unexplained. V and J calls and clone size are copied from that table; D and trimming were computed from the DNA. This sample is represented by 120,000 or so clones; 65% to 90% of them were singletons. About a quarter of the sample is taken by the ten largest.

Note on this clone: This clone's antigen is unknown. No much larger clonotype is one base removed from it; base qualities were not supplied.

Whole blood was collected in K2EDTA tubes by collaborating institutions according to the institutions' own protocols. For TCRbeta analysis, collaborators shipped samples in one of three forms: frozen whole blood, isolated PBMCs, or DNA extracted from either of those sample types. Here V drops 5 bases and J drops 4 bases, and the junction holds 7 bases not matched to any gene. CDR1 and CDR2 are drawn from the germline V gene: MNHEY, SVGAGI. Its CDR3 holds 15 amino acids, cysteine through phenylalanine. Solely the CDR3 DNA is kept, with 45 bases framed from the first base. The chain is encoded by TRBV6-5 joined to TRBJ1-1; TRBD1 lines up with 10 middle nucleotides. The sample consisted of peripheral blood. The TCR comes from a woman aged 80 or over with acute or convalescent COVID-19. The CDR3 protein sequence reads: CASSPQTGGGTEAFF. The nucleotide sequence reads TGTGCCAGCAGTCCCCAGACAGGGGGCGGCACTGAAGCTTTCTTT.